These 22 T cell receptor delta chains were sequenced from one sample in a study of gamma-delta T cells after stem cell transplantation. TCRdb re-called the RT-PCR reads through CATT. The sample records about 3,400 delta-chain clones, 16% being singletons. The sample consisted of gamma-delta T cells. These receptors were obtained from a human donor. It is not recorded whose cells these are; they may come from a transplant donor.

Notes on this clone: One end of the junction varies from germline; a read error may be responsible. This chain joins TRDV2 and TRDJ3, with TRDD3 identical over 11 bases. The CDR3 runs 20 residues. Germline assignment: CDR1 GEAIGNYY and CDR2 EKD. CDR3 protein: CACDTLGDTQRSWGTRQMFF. The CDR3 DNA reads as TGTGCCTGTGACACCTTGGGGGATACGCAAAGATCCTGGGGCACCCGACAGATGTTTTTC.

There are a few counts of this clone. This may arise from a read error, as a much more abundant clone is one base away. Other DNA sequences in the same sample also yield this CDR3. The chain carries TRDV2 and TRDJ2, with 10 bases fitting TRDD3. Germline V gene data show CDR1 as GEAIGNYY and CDR2 as EKD. This CDR3 spans 19 amino acids. For the CDR3, the DNA is TGTGCCTGTGACCCTATTACTGGGGGATCTCAAGCTTTGACGGCACAACTCTTCTTT. It codes for CACDPITGGSQALTAQLFF.

This clone is medium-sized in the sample. This chain links TRDV2 with TRDJ1; TRDD3 matches 9 bases. The CDR3 contains 17 residues. Germline trimming cut 1 base from V and 2 bases from J; bases unmatched to any gene: 10. Germline V lookup: CDR1 GEAIGNYY, CDR2 EKD. The CDR3 coding sequence is TGTGCCTGTGACACATTGGGGGATATACTAGGTACCGATAAACTCATCTTT. Its protein is CACDTLGDILGTDKLIF.

The sample holds a few counts of this clone. This probably arose from a read error, given a far larger clone one base away. Other DNA sequences of this sample code for an identical CDR3. This chain uses TRDV2 with TRDJ2, with 9 bases that match TRDD3. CDR3 length equals 17 residues. Germline V gene sequence: CDR1 GEAIGNYY, CDR2 EKD. CDR3 in DNA: TGTGCCTGCGACCCCCTCCGGGGGGATACAAGGGCAGCGCAACTCTTCTTT. Residues: CACDPLRGDTRAAQLFF.

The V and J genes are TRDV2 and TRDJ1; TRDD3 matches 8 bases. Germline CDR1 and CDR2: GEAIGNYY and EKD. Losses at the gene ends were 0 bases for V and 9 bases for J; bases not matched to a gene: 17. CDR3 size: 17 residues. CDR3 sequence: CACDTVDPTKGIHELIF. The CDR3 bases are TGTGCCTGTGACACCGTAGATCCGACGAAGGGGATACATGAACTCATCTTT.

This clone is medium-sized (0.01 to 0.1%) within its sample. The chain uses TRDV2 and TRDJ1, with 8 bases aligning to TRDD3. In germline, CDR1 is GEAIGNYY, CDR2 EKD. After removal of 3 bases from V and 0 bases from J, the junction contained 11 bases not matched to a gene. CDR3 size: 17 residues. The CDR3 sequence: CACDDWGPKGYTDKLIF. The CDR3 nucleotides read TGTGCCTGTGACGACTGGGGGCCCAAGGGGTACACCGATAAACTCATCTTT.

This clone was observed a handful of times. The germline gene is not matched at one end of the junction; a read error may be the cause. The chain has TRDV2 and TRDJ1, with 12 bases aligning to TRDD3. There are 20 residues in the CDR3. Germline CDR1 and CDR2: GEAIGNYY and EKD. CDR3 in amino acids: CACDPVLGDTKSAYTDTLIF. The CDR3 DNA reads TGTGCCTGTGACCCCGTACTGGGGGATACTAAAAGCGCCTACACCGATACACTCATCTTT.

This clone was observed a handful of times. This clone may be a read error of a much larger clone one base away. The identical CDR3 is also encoded by other nucleotide sequences in the sample. The rearrangement uses TRDV2 and TRDJ3, with a possible D match to TRDD3 (6 bases). CDR1 and CDR2 (germline): GEAIGNYY, EKD. The CDR3 totals 21 residues. CDR3 in DNA: TGCGCCTGTGACACCGGCTGGGGAGCGCGGCCCGACTCCTGGGACACCCGACAGATGTTTTTC. Translated, it gives CACDTGWGARPDSWDTRQMFF.

This clone was seen a handful of times. The chain recombines TRDV2 with TRDJ1, with TRDD3 matching 11 bases. CDR3 length: 19 amino acids. The germline CDR1 and CDR2 sequences are GEAIGNYY and EKD. With V trimmed by 3 bases and J by 2 bases, 16 bases remained unmatched. CDR3 amino acids: CACDLIGVGDTRWTDKLIF. In nucleotides, the CDR3 is TGTGCCTGTGACTTAATTGGGGTGGGGGATACGCGGTGGACCGATAAACTCATCTTT.

In its sample, this clone was seen a few times. The gene calls are TRDV2 and TRDJ1; D is uncertain. This CDR3 has 17 residues. Looked up from germline, CDR1 is GEAIGNYY and CDR2 is EKD. V gave up 1 base and J gave up 0 bases, with 17 bases separating them. The CDR3 protein is CACDTMGPTPYTDKLIF. CDR3 coding DNA: TGTGCCTGTGACACGATGGGTCCCACCCCATACACCGATAAACTCATCTTT.

Judged by abundance, this clone is large. Other DNA sequences in the sample encode the same CDR3. V and J are TRDV2 and TRDJ1; 7 bases fit TRDD3. Per the germline V gene, CDR1 is GEAIGNYY and CDR2 is EKD. Trimming removed 3 bases from V and 0 bases from J; junction bases left unmatched: 12. CDR3 size: 17 residues. The CDR3 region has the DNA TGTGCCTGTGACGAGGCTGGGGGCATCAGGTACACCGATAAACTCATCTTT. It specifies CACDEAGGIRYTDKLIF.

This clone is medium-sized (0.01 to 0.1%) within its sample. The chain carries TRDV2 and TRDJ1; the match to TRDD3 covers 8 bases. The CDR3 is 15 residues long. J gave up 9 bases and V 2 bases, and 13 bases lay outside the gene matches. The V gene's germline CDR1 is GEAIGNYY and CDR2 EKD. As DNA, the CDR3 is TGTGCCTGTGACAACCTTAACGGGATACGCCCTCAACTCATCTTT. Residues: CACDNLNGIRPQLIF.

By proportion, this clone is large. Other DNA sequences of this sample code for an identical CDR3. Written as DNA, the CDR3 is TGTGCCTGTGTCCATCTCCTGGGGGACACCGATAAACTCATCTTT. It translates to CACVHLLGDTDKLIF. The chain is built from TRDV2 and TRDJ1; 7 bases fit TRDD3. Trimming removed 5 bases from V and 0 bases from J; junction bases left unmatched: 8. The CDR3 has 15 residues. Germline V gene sequence: CDR1 GEAIGNYY, CDR2 EKD.

There are a few counts of this clone. Just one base apart from a much larger clone, this may be a read error. The chain carries TRDV2 and TRDJ3, with D possibly matching TRDD3 (6 bases). Germline CDR1 GEAIGNYY, CDR2 EKD. CDR3 length: 20 amino acids. CDR3 sequence reads: CACDSTGRHLGSWDTRQMFF. The CDR3 DNA reads as TGTGCCTGCGACAGTACTGGGAGACACCTTGGCTCCTGGGACACCCGACAGATGTTTTTC.

In its sample, this clone is large (0.1 to 1%). This chain uses TRDV2 with TRDJ1, with 9 positions matching TRDD3. Germline CDR1 is GEAIGNYY and CDR2 is EKD. The CDR3 runs to 17 residues. V was clipped by 2 bases and J by 0 bases; unmatched bases: 9. The CDR3 nucleotides read TGTGCCTGTGACAGTGTACTGGGGGAAATGTACACCGATAAACTCATCTTT. The encoded protein is CACDSVLGEMYTDKLIF.

By sample fraction, this clone is medium-sized. The chain has TRDV2 and TRDJ3; 8 bases line up with TRDD3. The J segment lost 0 bases and the V segment lost 1 base, leaving 13 bases of the junction unmatched. The germline gives CDR1 GEAIGNYY, CDR2 EKD. CDR3 length: 21 residues. The CDR3 region has the DNA TGTGCCTGTGACACTACCGGTACTGGGGGTCGTAGCTCCTGGGACACCCGACAGATGTTTTTC. It codes for CACDTTGTGGRSSWDTRQMFF.

By share, this clone counts as medium-sized. The chain links TRDV2 to TRDJ1; 8 nucleotides match TRDD3. V shed 3 bases, J shed 0 bases, and the junction held 11 bases outside the gene matches. The CDR3 is 17 residues long. Per germline, CDR1 GEAIGNYY and CDR2 EKD. Here the CDR3 reads CACDPVLGATYTDKLIF. The CDR3, as DNA: TGTGCCTGTGACCCTGTACTGGGGGCAACGTACACCGATAAACTCATCTTT.

This clone was found a few times. The junction does not match germline at one end; this may be a read error. The chain carries TRDV2 and TRDJ1; 11 nucleotides agree with TRDD3. Germline CDR1 and CDR2: GEAIGNYY and EKD. The CDR3 spans 16 residues. The CDR3 nucleotides are TGTGCCTGTGATGTTTTGGGGGATACGGGGACCGATAGACTCATCTTT. Translation: CACDVLGDTGTDRLIF.

For this clone: This may be a read error, as it is one base from a much larger clone. This chain links TRDV2 with TRDJ1; 12 bases fit TRDD3. Germline V CDR1 and CDR2: GEAIGNYY, EKD. The CDR3 spans 17 residues. The CDR3 reads CARDPVLGDTKTDKLIF. The CDR3 coding sequence is TGTGCCCGTGACCCTGTACTGGGGGATACCAAAACCGATAAACTCATCTTT.

The CDR3 is CACDTAGSPSSWDTRQMFF. CDR3 bases: TGTGCCTGTGACACCGCGGGGAGCCCTAGCTCCTGGGACACCCGACAGATGTTTTTC. This chain joins TRDV2 and TRDJ3, with D possibly matching TRDD3 (5 bases). Trimming shortened V by 0 bases and J by 0 bases, and 14 bases separated the two germline ends. This CDR3 comprises 19 residues. Germline-derived CDR1 and CDR2 are GEAIGNYY and EKD.

To note about this clone: The protein TCRdb lists belongs to a much larger clone and differs from this DNA's translation at residue 12, which points to a read error; the protein shown is made from the DNA. The chain is built from TRDV2 and TRDJ1; maybe TRDD2 (6 bases). CDR1 and CDR2 from the germline V gene are GEAIGNYY and EKD. This CDR3 has 15 amino acids. CDR3 in amino acids: CACEALLRDTDNLIF. The CDR3 DNA reads TGTGCCTGTGAGGCCCTCCTACGGGACACCGATAACCTCATCTTT.

The DNA for the CDR3 is TGTGCCTGTGACGAAGTTGGGGATAAGTACACCGATAAACTCATCTTT. It translates to CACDEVGDKYTDKLIF. The V call is TRDV2, the J call TRDJ1, with 7 bases aligning to TRDD3. The CDR3 totals 16 residues. Unmatched junction bases numbered 9, after V lost 3 bases and J lost 0 bases. Germline lookup yields CDR1 GEAIGNYY and CDR2 EKD.